Following are 8 T cell receptor beta chains from one sample sequenced in a study of shared clonotypes between healthy human individuals. This table comes from immunoSEQ multiplex PCR, and its TCRdb copy is limited to in-frame clones, with some not included. Of more than 400,000 clones in the sample, about 96% were seen once. Sample: naive CD4+ T cells sorted from blood. The subset was: CD45RA+ positively selected. The receptors originated from a woman aged 25 to 39 in good health.

This chain links TRBV28 with TRBJ2-6; D is possibly TRBD1 (5 bases). This CDR3 region has 17 residues. CDR1 MDHEN and CDR2 SYDVKM come from the germline V gene. V lost 2 bases, J lost 0 bases, and 11 bases lay in between. The CDR3 sequence: CASSLDFRGSGANVLTF. CDR3 DNA sequence: TGTGCCAGCAGTTTAGATTTTAGGGGCTCTGGGGCCAACGTCCTGACTTTC. The entire variable domain, with the rest obtained from reference TRBV28 and TRBJ2-6, is as follows: DVKVTQSSRYLVKRTGEKVFLECVQDMDHENMFWYRQDPGLGLRLIYFSYDVKMKEKGDIPEGYSVSREKKERFSLILESASTNQTSMYLCASSLDFRGSGANVLTFGAGSRLTVL.

V is TRBV7-2 and J is TRBJ2-5; the D is unclear. CDR1 and CDR2 from the germline V gene are SGHTA and FQGNSA. Deletions cut 0 bases from V and 2 bases from J, with 7 bases between. This CDR3 has 14 amino acids. The CDR3 spells CASSLANAQETQYF. The CDR3, as DNA: TGTGCCAGCAGCTTAGCCAATGCTCAAGAGACCCAGTACTTC.

The chain carries TRBV4-2 and TRBJ2-3, with no clear D. The germline CDR1 and CDR2 sequences are LGHNA and YNFKEQ. Trimming removed 1 base from V and 4 bases from J, with 9 bases in between. The CDR3 has 14 amino acids. The CDR3 sequence: CASSQAALADTQYF. The CDR3 region has the DNA TGTGCCAGCAGCCAAGCCGCCCTAGCAGATACGCAGTATTTT.

J is TRBJ1-2 and V is TRBV15; a weak D match, TRBD1 (6 bases). From germline, CDR1 is LNHNV and CDR2 YYDKDF (reference sequence). CDR3 length: 18 amino acids. Trimming took 0 bases from V and 2 from J, leaving 19 bases between them. The CDR3 DNA sequence: TGTGCCACCAGCAGAGAATTCCTGGGGGCAGGGAAGAACTATGGCTACACCTTC. It specifies CATSREFLGAGKNYGYTF.

The chain joins TRBV18 to TRBJ1-5; D gene unclear. The V end lost 4 bases, the J end lost 1 base, and 5 bases lay between the germline ends. Germline loops: CDR1 KGHSH, CDR2 LQKENI. CDR3 size: 13 residues. CDR3 residues: CASSLQSNQPQHF. DNA of the CDR3: TGTGCCAGCTCACTCCAGAGCAATCAGCCCCAGCATTTT. Filled out from reference TRBV18 and TRBJ1-5, the complete variable domain reads NAGVMQNPRHLVRRRGQEARLRCSPMKGHSHVYWYRQLPEEGLKFMVYLQKENIIDESGMPKERFSAEFPKEGPSILRIQQVVRGDSAAYFCASSLQSNQPQHFGDGTRLSIL.

In this sample, this clone turned up once. This chain joins TRBV15 and TRBJ1-6; D gene unclear. The CDR3 length is 15 residues. The germline V and J ends were trimmed by 7 bases and 0 bases, with 10 bases remaining between them. Germline CDR1 LNHNV, CDR2 YYDKDF (reference sequence). CDR3 amino acids: CATKKTSSYNSPLHF. The CDR3 DNA reads TGTGCCACCAAGAAAACCAGCTCCTATAATTCACCCCTCCACTTT.

The chain links TRBV4-2 to TRBJ2-2; D remains unclear. V lost 7 bases and J 1 base, leaving 7 bases between the germline ends. The germline CDR1 and CDR2 sequences are LGHNA and YNFKEQ. This CDR3 is 13 amino acids long. CDR3 in amino acids: CASKSQNTGELFF. In DNA form, the CDR3 reads TGTGCCAGCAAAAGCCAGAACACCGGGGAGCTGTTTTTT.

This clone is a singleton in its sample. V is TRBV28 and J is TRBJ1-2; possible D gene TRBD1, 6 bases. Trimming stripped 3 bases from V and 2 bases from J, with 10 bases between. The germline gives CDR1 MDHEN, CDR2 SYDVKM. CDR3 size: 14 residues. As DNA, the CDR3 is TGTGCCAGCAGTTTTCTGGGGGCGAACTATGGCTACACCTTC. Translated, it gives CASSFLGANYGYTF.